What follows are 10 T cell receptor beta chains derived from one specimen sequenced in a study of shared clonotypes between healthy human individuals. This table comes from immunoSEQ multiplex PCR, and its TCRdb copy is limited to in-frame clones, with some not included. Of 950,000 to 1,100,000 clones listed, approximately 80% were seen once; the top ten hold roughly 0.57%. The sequenced material came from memory CD4+ T cells from PBMCs. This sample's subset: CD45RA-negative fraction. These receptors were taken from a man aged 18 to 29 in good health. Some clones in this sample may be carry-over from other donors' samples.

In this sample, this clone turned up once. V gene TRBV6-1 combines with J gene TRBJ1-1; D is unclear. Germline lookup yields CDR1 MNHNS and CDR2 SASEGT. CDR3 length equals 15 residues. V was cut by 5 bases and J by 2 bases, with 15 bases left in between. This chain's CDR3 is CASSRSGGFNTEAFF. CDR3 nucleotide sequence: TGTGCCAGCAGTCGATCGGGAGGTTTTAACACTGAAGCTTTCTTT.

The J gene is TRBJ1-1, the V gene TRBV7-2; D is unclear. Germline V gives CDR1 SGHTA, CDR2 FQGNSA. The CDR3 is made up of 14 amino acids. Between the trimmed V and J ends, which lost 5 bases and 3 bases, there was a span of 13 bases. The DNA for the CDR3 is TGTGCCAGCAGCGTCCGTTACGTCGACACTGAAGCTTTCTTT. Translating it yields CASSVRYVDTEAFF.

The chain combines TRBV25-1 with TRBJ2-2, with 10 bases lining up with TRBD1. The trim removed 7 bases at V and 6 bases at J, leaving 2 bases unmatched. Germline lookup yields CDR1 MGHDK and CDR2 SYGVNS. The CDR3 is 13 amino acids. The DNA for the CDR3 is TGTGCCAGCACCGGACAGGGGGCCGGGGAGCTGTTTTTT. Translation gives CASTGQGAGELFF.

The chain recombines TRBV7-9 with TRBJ1-1; 8 bases are shared with TRBD1. The CDR3 is 13 amino acids. CDR1 SEHNR and CDR2 FQNEAQ come from the germline V gene (reference sequence). The junction had 2 bases not matched to a gene; V was cut back by 7 bases and J by 1 base. The CDR3 DNA follows: TGTGCCAGCAACGGACAGGGGAACACTGAAGCTTTCTTT. It codes for CASNGQGNTEAFF.

The chain is built from TRBV5-6 and TRBJ1-1; perhaps TRBD1 as D (5 bases). The CDR3 runs 15 residues. With 4 bases removed from V and 2 bases from J, the gap between germline ends came to 15 bases. Germline V lookup: CDR1 SGHDT, CDR2 YYEEEE. CDR3: CASSDAPTVNTEAFF. As DNA, the CDR3 is TGTGCCAGCAGCGACGCCCCGACAGTTAACACTGAAGCTTTCTTT.

This sequence joins TRBV25-1 and TRBJ1-2, with 8 bases fitting TRBD1. The CDR3 length is 15 residues. J gave up 4 bases and V 4 bases, and 8 bases lay outside the gene matches. In germline, CDR1 is MGHDK, CDR2 SYGVNS. CDR3 DNA: TGTGCCAGCAGTGTCCAACAGGGGGTGGCCTATGGCTACACCTTC. It is translated as CASSVQQGVAYGYTF.

The count of this clone is one. Just one base apart from a much larger clone, this may be a read error. The genes are TRBV7-2 and TRBJ1-1, with unresolved D. The CDR3 has 13 amino acids. V gave up 2 bases and J gave up 3 bases, with 7 bases separating them. The germline V gene has CDR1 SGHTA and CDR2 FQGNSA. Here the CDR3 DNA reads TGTGCCAGCAGCTTAACCGAGGACACTGAAGCTTTCTTT. Translation gives CASSLTEDTEAFF.

The gene calls are TRBV10-3 and TRBJ2-7; possible D gene TRBD2, 6 bases. Trimming shortened V by 7 bases and J by 5 bases, and 15 bases separated the two germline ends. Germline loops: CDR1 ENHRY, CDR2 SYGVKD. The CDR3 sequence is 13 residues long. The CDR3 DNA reads as TGTGCCATCACCAGAGGGACTGGCAACGAGCAGTACTTC. Protein: CAITRGTGNEQYF.

The CDR3 region has the DNA TGCGCCAGCAGCTTGGACAGGGCTAACTATGGCTACACCTTC. It specifies CASSLDRANYGYTF. This chain uses TRBV5-1 with TRBJ1-2; tentative D call: TRBD1 (6 bases). V was trimmed by 0 bases and J by 0 bases, leaving 6 bases between them. Germline CDR1 SGHRS, CDR2 YFSETQ. This CDR3 comprises 14 residues.

The gene calls are TRBV11-2 and TRBJ2-2, with 8 bases fitting TRBD2. Germline CDR1 is SGHAT and CDR2 is FQNNGV. V trimming: 10 bases; J trimming: 3 bases; junction bases outside the gene matches: 10. The CDR3 extends over 15 amino acids. CDR3 sequence reads: CATNTTSGYTGELFF. The CDR3 DNA sequence: TGTGCCACCAACACAACTAGCGGTTACACCGGGGAGCTGTTTTTT.